This TCR beta chain was identified during a study of cytomegalovirus exposure and HLA in healthy donors. A word on this clone: Antigen: not known.

The primer mix had 60 Vbeta and 13 Jbeta primers. Libraries were prepared by immunoSEQ multiplex PCR; TCRdb keeps only in-frame clonotypes and omits some of them. Among 100,000 to 150,000 clones listed, more than 65% were seen once. The study, taken as a whole, reports: Some V segments, TRBV6-2 and TRBV6-3 among them, were indistinguishable and were therefore excluded.

Germline V CDR1 and CDR2: LNHNV, YYDKDF (reference sequence). Unmatched junction bases numbered 6, after V lost 3 bases and J lost 3 bases. CDR3 length: 15 amino acids. This rearrangement joins TRBV15 to TRBJ2-7, with TRBD2 matching over 9 bases. The receptor's source is a male donor in good health and CMV-seropositive. Sequenced sample: PBMCs. CDR3 nucleotides: TGTGCCACCAGCAGGGAGGGACTAGCTGACTACGAGCAGTACTTC. This translates into CATSREGLADYEQYF.